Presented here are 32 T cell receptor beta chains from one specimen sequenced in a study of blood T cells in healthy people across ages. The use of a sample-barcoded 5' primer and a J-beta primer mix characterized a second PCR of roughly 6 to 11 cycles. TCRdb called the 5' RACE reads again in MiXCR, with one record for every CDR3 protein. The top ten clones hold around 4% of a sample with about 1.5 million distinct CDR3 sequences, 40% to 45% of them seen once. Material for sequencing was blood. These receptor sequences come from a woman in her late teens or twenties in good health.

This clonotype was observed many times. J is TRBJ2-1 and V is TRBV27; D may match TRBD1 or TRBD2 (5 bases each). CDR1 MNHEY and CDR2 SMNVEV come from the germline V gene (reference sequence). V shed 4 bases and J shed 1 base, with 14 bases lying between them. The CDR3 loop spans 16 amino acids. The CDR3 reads CASSWGWGSSYNEQFF. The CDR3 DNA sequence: TGTGCCAGCAGTTGGGGATGGGGGAGTTCCTACAATGAGCAGTTCTTC.

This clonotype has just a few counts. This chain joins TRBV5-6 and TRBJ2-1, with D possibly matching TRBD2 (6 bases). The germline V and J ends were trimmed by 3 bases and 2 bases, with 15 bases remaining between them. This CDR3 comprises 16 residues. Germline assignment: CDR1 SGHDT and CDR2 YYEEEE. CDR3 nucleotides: TGTGCCAGCAGCTCCACCCGGGACTGGACCTACAATGAGCAGTTCTTC. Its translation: CASSSTRDWTYNEQFF.

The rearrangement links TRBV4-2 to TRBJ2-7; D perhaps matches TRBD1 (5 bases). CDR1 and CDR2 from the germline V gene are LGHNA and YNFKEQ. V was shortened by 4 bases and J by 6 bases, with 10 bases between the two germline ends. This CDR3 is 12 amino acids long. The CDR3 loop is CASSRQFGEQYF. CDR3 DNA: TGTGCCAGCAGCCGACAGTTCGGCGAGCAGTACTTC.

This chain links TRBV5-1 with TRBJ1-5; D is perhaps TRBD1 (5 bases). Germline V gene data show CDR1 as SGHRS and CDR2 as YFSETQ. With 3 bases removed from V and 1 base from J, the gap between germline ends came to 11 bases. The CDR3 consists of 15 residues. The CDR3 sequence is CASSSGTESNQPQHF. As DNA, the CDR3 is TGCGCCAGCAGCTCGGGGACCGAGAGCAATCAGCCCCAGCATTTT. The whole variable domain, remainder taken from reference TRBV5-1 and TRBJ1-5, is KAGVTQTPRYLIKTRGQQVTLSCSPISGHRSVSWYQQTPGQGLQFLFEYFSETQRNKGNFPGRFSGRQFSNSRSEMNVSTLELGDSALYLCASSSGTESNQPQHFGDGTRLSIL.

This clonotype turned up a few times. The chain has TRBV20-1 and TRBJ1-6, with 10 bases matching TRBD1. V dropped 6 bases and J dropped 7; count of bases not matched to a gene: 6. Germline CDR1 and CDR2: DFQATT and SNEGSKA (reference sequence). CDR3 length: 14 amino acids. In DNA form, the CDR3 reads TGCAGTGCGAGGACAGGGGGAGTCAATTCACCCCTCCACTTT. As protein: CSARTGGVNSPLHF.

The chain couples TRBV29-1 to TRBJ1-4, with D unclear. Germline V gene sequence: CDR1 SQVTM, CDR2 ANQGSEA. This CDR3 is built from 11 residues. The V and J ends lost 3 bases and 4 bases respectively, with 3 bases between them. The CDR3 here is CSVDGNEKLFF. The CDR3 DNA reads TGCAGCGTTGACGGTAATGAAAAACTGTTTTTT.

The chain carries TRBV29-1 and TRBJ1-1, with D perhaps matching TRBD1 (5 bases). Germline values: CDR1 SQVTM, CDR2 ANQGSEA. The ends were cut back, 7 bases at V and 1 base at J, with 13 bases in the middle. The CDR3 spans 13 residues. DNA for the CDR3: TGCAGCGCCGAAAGGGGTCCGAACACTGAAGCTTTCTTT. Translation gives CSAERGPNTEAFF. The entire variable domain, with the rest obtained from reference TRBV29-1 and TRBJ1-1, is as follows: SAVISQKPSRDICQRGTSLTIQCQVDSQVTMMFWYRQQPGQSLTLIATANQGSEATYESGFVIDKFPISRPNLTFSTLTVSNMSPEDSSIYLCSAERGPNTEAFFGQGTRLTVV.

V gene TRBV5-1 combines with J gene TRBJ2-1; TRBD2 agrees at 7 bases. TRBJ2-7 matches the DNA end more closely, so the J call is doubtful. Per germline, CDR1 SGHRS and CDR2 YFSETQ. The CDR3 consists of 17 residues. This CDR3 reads CASSLAESGETYNEQYF. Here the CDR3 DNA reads TGCGCCAGCAGCTTGGCCGAGAGCGGGGAGACCTACAATGAGCAGTACTTC.

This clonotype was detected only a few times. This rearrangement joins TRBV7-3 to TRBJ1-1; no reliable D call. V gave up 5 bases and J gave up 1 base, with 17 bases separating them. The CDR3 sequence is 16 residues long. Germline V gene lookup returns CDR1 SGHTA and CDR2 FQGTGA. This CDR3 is CASSPSSGAGNTEAFF. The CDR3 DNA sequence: TGTGCCAGCAGCCCGTCGTCAGGAGCCGGGAACACTGAAGCTTTCTTT.

CDR3 residues: CASSEWGSVNTEAFF. The CDR3 nucleotides read TGTGCCAGCAGTGAATGGGGGTCGGTGAACACTGAAGCTTTCTTT. The rearrangement links TRBV12-3 or TRBV12-4 to TRBJ1-1; a possible D gene is TRBD1 (5 bases). The length of the CDR3 is 15 residues. Trimming shortened V by 5 bases and J by 0 bases, and 13 bases separated the two germline ends.

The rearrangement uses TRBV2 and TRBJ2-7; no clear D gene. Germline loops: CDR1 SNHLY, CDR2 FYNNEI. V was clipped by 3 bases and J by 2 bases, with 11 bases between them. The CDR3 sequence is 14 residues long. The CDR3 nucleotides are TGTGCCAGCAGTGAGCCCCTCCGCGCCTACGAGCAGTACTTC. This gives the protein CASSEPLRAYEQYF.

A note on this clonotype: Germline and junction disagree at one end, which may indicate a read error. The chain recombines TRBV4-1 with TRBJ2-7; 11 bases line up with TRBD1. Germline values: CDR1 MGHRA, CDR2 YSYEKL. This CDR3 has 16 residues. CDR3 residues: CVSSQGGQGVSYEQYF. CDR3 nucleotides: TGCGTCAGCAGCCAAGGGGGACAGGGGGTTTCCTACGAGCAGTACTTC.

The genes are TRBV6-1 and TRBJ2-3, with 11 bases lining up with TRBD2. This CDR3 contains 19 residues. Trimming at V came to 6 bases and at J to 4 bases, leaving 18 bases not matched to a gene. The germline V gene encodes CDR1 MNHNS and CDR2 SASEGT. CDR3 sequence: CASSPRGRVTSGSSDTQYF. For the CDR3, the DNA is TGTGCCAGCAGCCCAAGAGGGAGGGTAACTAGCGGGAGCTCAGATACGCAGTATTTT.

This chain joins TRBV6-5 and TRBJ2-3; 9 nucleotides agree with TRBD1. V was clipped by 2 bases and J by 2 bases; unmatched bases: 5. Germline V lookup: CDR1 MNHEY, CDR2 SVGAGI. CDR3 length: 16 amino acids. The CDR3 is CASSYGTGSPTDTQYF. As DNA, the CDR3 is TGTGCCAGCAGTTACGGGACAGGGAGTCCCACAGATACGCAGTATTTT.

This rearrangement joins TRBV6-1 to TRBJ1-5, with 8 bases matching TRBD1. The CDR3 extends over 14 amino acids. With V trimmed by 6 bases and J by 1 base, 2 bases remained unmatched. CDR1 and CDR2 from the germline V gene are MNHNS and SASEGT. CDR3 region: CASRRTGSNQPQHF. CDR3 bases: TGTGCCAGCAGAAGGACAGGGAGCAATCAGCCCCAGCATTTT.

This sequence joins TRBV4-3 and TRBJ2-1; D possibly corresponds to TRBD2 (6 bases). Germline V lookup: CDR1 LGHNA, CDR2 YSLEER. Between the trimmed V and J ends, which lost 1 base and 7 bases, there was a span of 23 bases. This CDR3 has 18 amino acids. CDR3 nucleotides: TGCGCCAGCAGCCAAGTGGCCGGGGCGGGAAGGTTAGAGAATGAGCAGTTCTTC. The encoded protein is CASSQVAGAGRLENEQFF.

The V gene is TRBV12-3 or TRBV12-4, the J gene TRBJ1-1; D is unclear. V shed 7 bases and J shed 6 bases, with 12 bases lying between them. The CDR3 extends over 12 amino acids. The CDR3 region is CASTINRSEAFF. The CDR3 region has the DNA TGTGCCAGCACCATCAACAGATCTGAAGCTTTCTTT.

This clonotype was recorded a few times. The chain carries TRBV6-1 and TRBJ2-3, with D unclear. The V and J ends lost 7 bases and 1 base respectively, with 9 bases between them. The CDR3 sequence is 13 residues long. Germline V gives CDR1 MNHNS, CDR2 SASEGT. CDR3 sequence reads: CASKFHGTDTQYF. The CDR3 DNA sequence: TGTGCCAGCAAATTCCATGGCACAGATACGCAGTATTTT.

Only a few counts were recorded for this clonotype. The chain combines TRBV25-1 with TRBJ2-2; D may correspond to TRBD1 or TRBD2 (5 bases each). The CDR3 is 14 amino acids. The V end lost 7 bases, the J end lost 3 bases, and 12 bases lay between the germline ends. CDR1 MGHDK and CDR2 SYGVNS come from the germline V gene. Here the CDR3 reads CASTRGDDTGELFF. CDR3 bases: TGTGCCAGCACGCGAGGGGATGACACCGGGGAGCTGTTTTTT. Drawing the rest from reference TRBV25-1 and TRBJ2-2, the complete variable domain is EADIYQTPRYLVIGTGKKITLECSQTMGHDKMYWYQQDPGMELHLIHYSYGVNSTEKGDLSSESTVSRIRTEHFPLTLESARPSHTSQYLCASTRGDDTGELFFGEGSRLTVL.

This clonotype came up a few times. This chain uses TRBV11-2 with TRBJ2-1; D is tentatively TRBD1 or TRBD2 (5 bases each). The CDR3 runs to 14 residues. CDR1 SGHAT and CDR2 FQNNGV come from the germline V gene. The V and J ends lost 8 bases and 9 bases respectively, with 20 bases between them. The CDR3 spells CASGRGLSRGEQFF. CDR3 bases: TGTGCCAGCGGTCGTGGTCTATCGAGGGGTGAGCAGTTCTTC.

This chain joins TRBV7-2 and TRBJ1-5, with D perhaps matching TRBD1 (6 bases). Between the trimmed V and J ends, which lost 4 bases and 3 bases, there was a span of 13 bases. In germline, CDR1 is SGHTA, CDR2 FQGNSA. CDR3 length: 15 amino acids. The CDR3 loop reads CASSWTQGDNQPQHF. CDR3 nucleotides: TGTGCCAGCAGCTGGACACAGGGCGACAATCAGCCCCAGCATTTT.

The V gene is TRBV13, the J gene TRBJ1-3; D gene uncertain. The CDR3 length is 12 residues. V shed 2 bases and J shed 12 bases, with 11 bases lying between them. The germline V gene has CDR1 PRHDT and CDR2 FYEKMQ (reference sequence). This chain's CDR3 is CASSLRGSHIYF. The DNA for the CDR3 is TGTGCCAGCAGCTTACGGGGATCCCACATATATTTT.

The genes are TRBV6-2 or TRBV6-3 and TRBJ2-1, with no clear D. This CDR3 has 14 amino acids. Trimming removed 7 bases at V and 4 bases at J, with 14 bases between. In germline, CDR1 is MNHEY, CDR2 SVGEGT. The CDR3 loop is CASKLGMDYNEQFF. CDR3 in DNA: TGTGCCAGCAAACTGGGAATGGATTACAATGAGCAGTTCTTC.

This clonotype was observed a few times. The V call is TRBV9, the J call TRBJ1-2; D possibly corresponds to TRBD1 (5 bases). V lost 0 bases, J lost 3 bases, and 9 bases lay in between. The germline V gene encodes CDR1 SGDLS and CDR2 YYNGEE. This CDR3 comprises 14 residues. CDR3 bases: TGTGCCAGCAGCGTAGAGGGCAGGGACTATGGCTACACCTTC. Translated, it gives CASSVEGRDYGYTF.

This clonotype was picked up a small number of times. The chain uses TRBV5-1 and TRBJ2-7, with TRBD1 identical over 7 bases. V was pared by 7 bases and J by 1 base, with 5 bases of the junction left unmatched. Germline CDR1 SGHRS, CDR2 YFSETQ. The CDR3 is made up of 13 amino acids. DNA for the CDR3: TGCGCCAGCGCTGAGGACAGGTCCTACGAGCAGTACTTC. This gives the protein CASAEDRSYEQYF.

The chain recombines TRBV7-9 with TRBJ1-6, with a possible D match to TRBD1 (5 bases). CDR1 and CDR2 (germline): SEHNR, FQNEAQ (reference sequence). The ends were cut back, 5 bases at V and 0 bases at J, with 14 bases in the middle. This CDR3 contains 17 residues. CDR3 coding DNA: TGTGCCAGCAGCCCCCCGGGGGTAAACTCCTATAATTCACCCCTCCACTTT. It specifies CASSPPGVNSYNSPLHF.

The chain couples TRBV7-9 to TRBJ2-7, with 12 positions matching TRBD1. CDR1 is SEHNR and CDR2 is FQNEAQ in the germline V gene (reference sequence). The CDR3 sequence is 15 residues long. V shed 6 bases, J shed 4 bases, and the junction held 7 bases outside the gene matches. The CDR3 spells CASRHPGQGAYEQYF. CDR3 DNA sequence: TGTGCCAGCAGACACCCGGGACAGGGGGCTTACGAGCAGTACTTC.

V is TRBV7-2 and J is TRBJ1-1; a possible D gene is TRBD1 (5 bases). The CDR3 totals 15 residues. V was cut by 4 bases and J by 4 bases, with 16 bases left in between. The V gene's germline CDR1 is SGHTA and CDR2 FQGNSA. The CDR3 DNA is TGTGCCAGCAGCTCCCAATCCTTAGACAGCACTGAAGCTTTCTTT. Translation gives CASSSQSLDSTEAFF.

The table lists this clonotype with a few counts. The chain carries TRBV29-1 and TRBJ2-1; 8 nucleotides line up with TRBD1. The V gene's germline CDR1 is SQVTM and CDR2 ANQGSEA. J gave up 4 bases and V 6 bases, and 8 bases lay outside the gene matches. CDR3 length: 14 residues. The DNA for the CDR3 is TGCAGCGTCGACCGGACAGGGTCATACAATGAGCAGTTCTTC. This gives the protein CSVDRTGSYNEQFF.

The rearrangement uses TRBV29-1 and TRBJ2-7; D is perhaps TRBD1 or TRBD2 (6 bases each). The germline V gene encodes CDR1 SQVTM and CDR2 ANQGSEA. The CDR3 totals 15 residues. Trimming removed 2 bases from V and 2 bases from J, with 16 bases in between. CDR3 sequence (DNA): TGCAGCGTTGAAACAAGGGGGGCGGCACCCTACGAGCAGTACTTC. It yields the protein CSVETRGAAPYEQYF.

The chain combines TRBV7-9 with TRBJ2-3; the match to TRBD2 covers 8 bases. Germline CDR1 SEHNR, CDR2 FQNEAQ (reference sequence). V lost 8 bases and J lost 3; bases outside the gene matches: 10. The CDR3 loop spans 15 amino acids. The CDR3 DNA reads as TGTGCCAGCGCGGGGGGTGGCGGGGTTACAGATACGCAGTATTTT. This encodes CASAGGGGVTDTQYF. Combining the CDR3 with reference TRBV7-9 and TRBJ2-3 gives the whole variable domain DTGVSQNPRHKITKRGQNVTFRCDPISEHNRLYWYRQTLGQGPEFLTYFQNEAQLEKSRLLSDRFSAERPKGSFSTLEIQRTEQGDSAMYLCASAGGGGVTDTQYFGPGTRLTVL.

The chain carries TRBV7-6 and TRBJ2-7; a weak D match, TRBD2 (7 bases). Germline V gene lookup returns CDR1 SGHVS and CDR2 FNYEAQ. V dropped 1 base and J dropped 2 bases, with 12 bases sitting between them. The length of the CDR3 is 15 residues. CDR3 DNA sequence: TGTGCCAGCAGCTTAGGGGGGGGCGTTACCTACGAGCAGTACTTC. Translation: CASSLGGGVTYEQYF.